This TCR beta chain appears in the sequencing data of a study of regulatory T cells in long-lasting Graves disease. Time point specified: persistent/refractory GD, antithyroid drugs over 5 years with positive TRAb. From RNA extracted from PBMCs, the TCR library was made. Tubes containing EDTA received about 10 milliliters of drawn peripheral blood. Researchers made TCR beta libraries by using iRepertoire HTBI primers and running Arm-PCR on CDR3 regions. TCRdb itself ran the multiplex PCR reads through MiXCR, one entry per CDR3 protein. Of roughly 400,000 distinct CDR3 sequences in the sample, about 21% were seen once. The sequence came from a female donor with Graves disease. This specimen consisted of peripheral blood mononuclear cells (PBMCs), obtained when the disease was refractory, from a patient treated with antithyroid drugs.

CDR3: CASSDSKGRAYNEQFF. CDR3 sequence (DNA): TGTGCCAGCAGTGACTCAAAGGGGAGAGCCTACAATGAGCAGTTCTTC. The chain uses TRBV6-1 and TRBJ2-1, with D perhaps being TRBD1 or TRBD2 (5 bases each). The CDR3 extends over 16 amino acids. Trimming cost V 3 bases and J 2 bases, with 14 bases left between them. The germline gives CDR1 MNHNS, CDR2 SASEGT.